The clone carrying this T cell receptor (beta chain) was detected many times. This CDR3 has 15 amino acids. CDR1 and CDR2 (germline): DFQATT, SNEGSKA (reference sequence). With 5 bases clipped from V and 6 bases from J, the junction kept 11 bases outside the gene matches. Unique molecular identifiers tagged the TCRbeta library. TCRdb independently ran MiXCR on the PCR reads; one entry per CDR3 protein. The sample holds 250,000 to 300,000 distinct CDR3 sequences; around 9.1% are singletons and the top ten take about 8%. The data belong to a study of T-cell reconstitution after alpha-beta-depleted transplantation in children.

The clonotype was recovered from a boy younger than two with acute myeloid leukemia, due to receive a stem cell transplant. Sequenced material: PBMCs, taken before TCRalphabeta/CD19-depleted stem cell transplant. The chain recombines TRBV20-1 with TRBJ2-1; 9 bases match TRBD1. CDR3 in amino acids: CSAATGTGIGNEQFF. The CDR3 nucleotides are TGCAGTGCTGCGACCGGGACAGGGATAGGCAATGAGCAGTTCTTC.